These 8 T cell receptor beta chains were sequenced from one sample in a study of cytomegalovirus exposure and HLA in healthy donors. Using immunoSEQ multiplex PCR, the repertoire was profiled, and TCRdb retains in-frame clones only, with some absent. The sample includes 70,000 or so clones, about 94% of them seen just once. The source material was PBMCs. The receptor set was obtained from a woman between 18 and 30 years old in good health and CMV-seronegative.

The CDR3 coding sequence is TGTGCCAGCAGCTTAGTCTCGTTATTCACTCTGAACACCGGGGAGCTGTTTTTT. Protein product: CASSLVSLFTLNTGELFF. V gene TRBV11-2 combines with J gene TRBJ2-2, with D unresolved. Deletions cut 1 base from V and 1 base from J, with 16 bases between. Germline V gene sequence: CDR1 SGHAT, CDR2 FQNNGV. This CDR3 is 18 amino acids long.

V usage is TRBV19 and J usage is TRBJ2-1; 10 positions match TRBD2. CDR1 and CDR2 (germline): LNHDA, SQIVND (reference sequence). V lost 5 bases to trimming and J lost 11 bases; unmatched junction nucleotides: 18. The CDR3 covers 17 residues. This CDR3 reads CASSPGRSLAGEDQQFF. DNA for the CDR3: TGTGCCAGTAGTCCCGGGCGTAGCCTAGCGGGAGAGGATCAGCAGTTCTTC.

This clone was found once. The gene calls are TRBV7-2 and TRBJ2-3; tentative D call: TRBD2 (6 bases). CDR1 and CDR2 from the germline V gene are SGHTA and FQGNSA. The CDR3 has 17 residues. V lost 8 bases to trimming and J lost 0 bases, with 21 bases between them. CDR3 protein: CASSADRLARSTDTQYF. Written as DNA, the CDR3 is TGTGCCAGCTCAGCAGATCGTCTAGCGCGAAGCACAGATACGCAGTATTTT.

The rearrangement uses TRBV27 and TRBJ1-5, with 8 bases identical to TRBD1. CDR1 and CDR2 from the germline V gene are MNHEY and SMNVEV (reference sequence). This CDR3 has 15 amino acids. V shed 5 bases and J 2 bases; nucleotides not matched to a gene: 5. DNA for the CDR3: TGTGCCAGCAGTGTTCAGGGGGCCGGCAATCAGCCCCAGCATTTT. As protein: CASSVQGAGNQPQHF.

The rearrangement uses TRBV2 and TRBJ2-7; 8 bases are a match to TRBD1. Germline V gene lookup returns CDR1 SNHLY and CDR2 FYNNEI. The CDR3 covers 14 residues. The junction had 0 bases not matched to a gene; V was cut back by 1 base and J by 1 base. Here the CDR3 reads CASSEGQGSYEQYF. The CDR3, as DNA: TGTGCCAGCAGTGAAGGACAGGGGTCCTACGAGCAGTACTTC.

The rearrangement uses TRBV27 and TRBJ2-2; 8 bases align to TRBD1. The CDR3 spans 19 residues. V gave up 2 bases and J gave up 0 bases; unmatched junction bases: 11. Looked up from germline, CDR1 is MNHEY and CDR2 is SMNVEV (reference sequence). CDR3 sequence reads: CASSLADRVRTANTGELFF. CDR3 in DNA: TGTGCCAGCAGTTTAGCGGACAGGGTACGGACCGCGAACACCGGGGAGCTGTTTTTT.

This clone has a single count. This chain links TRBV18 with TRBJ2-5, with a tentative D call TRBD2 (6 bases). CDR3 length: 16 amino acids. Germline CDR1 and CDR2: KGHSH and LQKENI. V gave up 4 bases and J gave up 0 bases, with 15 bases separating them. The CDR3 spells CASSLSAGTYQETQYF. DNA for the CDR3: TGTGCCAGCTCACTTTCTGCGGGGACGTACCAAGAGACCCAGTACTTC.

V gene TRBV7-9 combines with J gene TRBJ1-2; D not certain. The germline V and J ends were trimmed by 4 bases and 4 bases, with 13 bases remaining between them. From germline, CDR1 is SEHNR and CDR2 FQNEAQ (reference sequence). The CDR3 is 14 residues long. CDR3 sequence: CASSSFLDGYGYTF. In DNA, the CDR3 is TGTGCCAGCAGCTCTTTCTTAGATGGCTATGGCTACACCTTC.